This T cell receptor (beta chain) was captured by sequencing in a study of breast tumors, draining lymph nodes, adjacent tissues. The CDR3 extends over 13 amino acids. Germline loops: CDR1 MGHRA, CDR2 YSYEKL. V lost 1 base and J 7 bases, leaving 8 bases between the germline ends. TCRdb used MiXCR to reprocess the multiplex PCR reads, holding one entry per CDR3 protein. The sample yields approximately 130,000 distinct CDR3 sequences, over 20% seen once. Breast cancer patients provided tissue from their axillary draining lymph nodes. This clonotype was seen at least ten times. The antigen remains undetermined. Study-wide findings and caveats: Compared with lymph nodes, tumors were less diverse; compared with nontumor tissue, more. Luminal-like breast cancer showed significantly greater tumor-nontumor repertoire similarity than basal-like breast cancer did.

V and J are TRBV4-1 and TRBJ2-1, with D unclear. This receptor was obtained from a female donor with breast cancer. Some clones in this sample may be carry-over from other donors' samples. Material: axillary lymph node tissue. The CDR3 nucleotides read TGCGCCAGCAGCCAAGTAACCCCGAATGAGCAGTTCTTC. Translation gives CASSQVTPNEQFF.